This T cell receptor beta chain was obtained from a study of T cells after yellow fever vaccination. Using its own MiXCR run on the 5' RACE reads, TCRdb lists one record per CDR3 protein. The sample has some 670,000 distinct CDR3 sequences; 10% to 15% are singletons. CDR3 length: 14 residues. Germline values: CDR1 SGHTA, CDR2 FQGNSA. Trimming left V 5 bases short and J 4 bases short, with 12 bases between. This TCR was recovered from a man aged 30 to 39 who received the YFV17D yellow fever vaccine. The sample here was PBMCs, taken on the day of the yellow fever booster vaccination. The chain uses TRBV7-2 and TRBJ2-1; TRBD2 is a possible D gene (5 bases). The CDR3 coding sequence is TGTGCCAGCAGCCCAACTAGAGATTACAATGAGCAGTTCTTC. It specifies CASSPTRDYNEQFF.